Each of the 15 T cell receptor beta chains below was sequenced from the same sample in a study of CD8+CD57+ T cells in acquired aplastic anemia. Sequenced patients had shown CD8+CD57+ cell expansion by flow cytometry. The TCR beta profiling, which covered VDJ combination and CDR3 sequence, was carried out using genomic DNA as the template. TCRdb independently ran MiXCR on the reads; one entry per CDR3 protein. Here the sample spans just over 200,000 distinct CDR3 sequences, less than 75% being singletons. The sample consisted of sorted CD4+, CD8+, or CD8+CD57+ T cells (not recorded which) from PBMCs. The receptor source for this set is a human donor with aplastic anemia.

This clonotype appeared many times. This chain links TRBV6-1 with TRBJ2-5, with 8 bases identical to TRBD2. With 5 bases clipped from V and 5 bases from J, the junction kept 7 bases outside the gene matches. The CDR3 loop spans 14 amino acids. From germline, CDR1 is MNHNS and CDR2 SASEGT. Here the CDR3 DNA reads TGTGCCAGCAGTACTAGCGGTCGATGGGAGACCCAGTACTTC. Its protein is CASSTSGRWETQYF.

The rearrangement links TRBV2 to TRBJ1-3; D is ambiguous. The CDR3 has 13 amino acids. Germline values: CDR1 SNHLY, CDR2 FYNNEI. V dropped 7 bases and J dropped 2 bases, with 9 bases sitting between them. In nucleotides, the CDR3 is TGTGCCAGCAACCCAGAGCCTGGAAACACCATATATTTT. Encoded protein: CASNPEPGNTIYF.

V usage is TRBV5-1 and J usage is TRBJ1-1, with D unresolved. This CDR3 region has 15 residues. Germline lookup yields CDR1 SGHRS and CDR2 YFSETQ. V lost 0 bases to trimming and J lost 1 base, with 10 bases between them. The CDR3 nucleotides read TGCGCCAGCAGCTTGGTAGGAGGGAAGAACACTGAAGCTTTCTTT. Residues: CASSLVGGKNTEAFF.

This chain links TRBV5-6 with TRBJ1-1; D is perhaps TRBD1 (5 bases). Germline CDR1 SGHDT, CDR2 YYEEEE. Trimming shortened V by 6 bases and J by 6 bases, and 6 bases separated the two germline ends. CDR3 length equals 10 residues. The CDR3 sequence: CASMGAEAFF. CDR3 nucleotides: TGTGCCAGCATGGGGGCTGAAGCTTTCTTT.

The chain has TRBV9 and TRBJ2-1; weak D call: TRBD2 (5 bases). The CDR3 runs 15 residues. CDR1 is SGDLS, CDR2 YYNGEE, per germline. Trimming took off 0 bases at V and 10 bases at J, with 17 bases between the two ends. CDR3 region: CASSVARGRDGEQFF. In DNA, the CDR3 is TGTGCCAGCAGCGTAGCTCGGGGAAGAGACGGAGAGCAGTTCTTC.

CDR3 sequence: CSIISGQTQAFF. In nucleotides, the CDR3 is TGCAGCATAATATCAGGACAGACACAAGCTTTCTTT. The genes are TRBV29-1 and TRBJ1-1, with D maybe TRBD1 (6 bases). V was shortened by 8 bases and J by 9 bases, with 19 bases between the two germline ends. CDR3 size: 12 residues. Germline V lookup: CDR1 SQVTM, CDR2 ANQGSEA.

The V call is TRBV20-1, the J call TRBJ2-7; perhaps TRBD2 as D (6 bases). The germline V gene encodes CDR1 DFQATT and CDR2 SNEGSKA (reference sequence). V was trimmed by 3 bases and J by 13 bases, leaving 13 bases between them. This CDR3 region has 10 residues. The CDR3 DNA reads TGCAGTGCTAGGAACGGAGCGGGCTACTTC. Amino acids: CSARNGAGYF.

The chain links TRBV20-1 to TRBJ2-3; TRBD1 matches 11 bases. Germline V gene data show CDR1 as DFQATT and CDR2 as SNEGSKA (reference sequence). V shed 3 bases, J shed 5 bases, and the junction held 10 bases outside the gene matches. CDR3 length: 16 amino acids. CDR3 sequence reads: CSARAMGTGGIDTQYF. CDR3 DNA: TGCAGTGCTAGGGCGATGGGGACAGGGGGGATAGATACGCAGTATTTT.

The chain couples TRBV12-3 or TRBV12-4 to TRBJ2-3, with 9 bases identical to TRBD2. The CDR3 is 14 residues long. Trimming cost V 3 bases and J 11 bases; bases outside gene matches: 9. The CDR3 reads CASSFGGGANEQYF. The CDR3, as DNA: TGTGCCAGCAGTTTTGGCGGGGGGGCCAATGAGCAGTATTTT.

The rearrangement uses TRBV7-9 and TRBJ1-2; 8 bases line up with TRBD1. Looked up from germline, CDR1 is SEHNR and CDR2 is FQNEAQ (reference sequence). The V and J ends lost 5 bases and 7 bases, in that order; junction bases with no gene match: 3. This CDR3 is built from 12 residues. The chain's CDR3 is CASSLDRGGYTF. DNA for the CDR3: TGTGCCAGCAGCCTCGACAGGGGTGGCTACACCTTC.

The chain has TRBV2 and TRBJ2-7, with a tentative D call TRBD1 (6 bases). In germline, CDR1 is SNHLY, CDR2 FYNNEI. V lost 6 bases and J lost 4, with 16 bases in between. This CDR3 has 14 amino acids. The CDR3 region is CASRGQMTGYEQYF. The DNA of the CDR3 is TGTGCCAGCAGAGGACAGATGACCGGGTACGAGCAGTACTTC.

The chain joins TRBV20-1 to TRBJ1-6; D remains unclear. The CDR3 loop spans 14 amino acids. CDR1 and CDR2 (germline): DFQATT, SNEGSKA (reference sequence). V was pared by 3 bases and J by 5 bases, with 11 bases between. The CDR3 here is CSASPESNNSPLHF. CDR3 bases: TGCAGTGCTAGTCCAGAGAGCAATAATTCACCCCTCCACTTT.

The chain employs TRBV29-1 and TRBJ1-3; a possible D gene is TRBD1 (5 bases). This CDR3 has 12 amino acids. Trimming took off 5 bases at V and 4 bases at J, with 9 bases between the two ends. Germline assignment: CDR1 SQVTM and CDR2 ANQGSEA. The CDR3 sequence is CSVQGAGNTIYF. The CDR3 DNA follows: TGCAGCGTTCAGGGAGCCGGAAACACCATATATTTT.

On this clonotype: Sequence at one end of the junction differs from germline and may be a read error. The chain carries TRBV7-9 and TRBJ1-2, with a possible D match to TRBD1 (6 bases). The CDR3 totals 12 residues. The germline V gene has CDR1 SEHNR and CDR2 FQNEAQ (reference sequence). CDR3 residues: CATSQGGYGYTF. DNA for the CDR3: TGTGCCACCAGCCAAGGGGGATATGGCTACACCTTC.

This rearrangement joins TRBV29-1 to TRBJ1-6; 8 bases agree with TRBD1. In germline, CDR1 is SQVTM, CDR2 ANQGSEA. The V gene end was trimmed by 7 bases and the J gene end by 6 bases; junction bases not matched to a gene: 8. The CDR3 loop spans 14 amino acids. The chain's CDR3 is CSAAGTGFNSPLHF. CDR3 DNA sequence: TGCAGCGCCGCGGGGACAGGTTTTAATTCACCCCTCCACTTT.